The 3 T cell receptor beta chains below all came from one sample that was sequenced in a study of blood T cell repertoires in COVID-19. Some clones are missing from TCRdb's copy, which holds only in-frame ones; the method was immunoSEQ multiplex PCR. The data contain more than 150,000 clones, nearly 90% of them singletons. The sequenced sample was peripheral blood. These receptors all stem from a middle-aged man with acute or convalescent COVID-19.

The genes are TRBV19 and TRBJ1-1, with D perhaps matching TRBD1 (6 bases). The V gene lost 3 bases and the J gene lost 1 base, with 9 bases spanning the gap. The CDR3 consists of 14 residues. Germline loops: CDR1 LNHDA, CDR2 SQIVND (reference sequence). The chain's CDR3 is CASSIGGANTEAFF. The CDR3 coding sequence is TGTGCCAGTAGTATTGGGGGGGCGAACACTGAAGCTTTCTTT.

The chain combines TRBV6-6 with TRBJ2-7; 7 nucleotides align to TRBD2. The CDR3 is 14 residues long. The germline V gene has CDR1 MNHNY and CDR2 SVGAGI (reference sequence). Trimming at V came to 6 bases and at J to 6 bases, leaving 11 bases not matched to a gene. This CDR3 is CASRPKGGSGEQYF. DNA of the CDR3: TGTGCCAGCAGACCGAAGGGCGGGAGTGGCGAGCAGTACTTC.

The DNA for the CDR3 is TGTGCCAGCCGTAGACAGGGGAACTATGGCTACACCTTC. Translation gives CASRRQGNYGYTF. The chain joins TRBV27 to TRBJ1-2; 8 positions agree with TRBD1. V trimming: 8 bases; J trimming: 2 bases; junction bases outside the gene matches: 4. Looked up from germline, CDR1 is MNHEY and CDR2 is SMNVEV (reference sequence). The CDR3 loop spans 13 amino acids.